The 21 T cell receptor beta chains below come from one sample, sequenced in a study of regulatory T cells in long-lasting Graves disease. Sample time point: persistent/refractory GD, antithyroid drugs over 5 years with positive TRAb. There was RNA extracted from PBMCs, and the TCR library was made from it. Construction of the TCR beta libraries employed iRepertoire HTBI primers in conjunction with Arm-PCR of CDR3 regions. One entry per CDR3 protein results from TCRdb running MiXCR on the multiplex PCR reads. Among some 370,000 distinct CDR3 sequences listed, 20% to 25% were seen once. The specimen comprised peripheral blood mononuclear cells (PBMCs), sampled when the disease was refractory, from a patient treated with antithyroid drugs. These receptors all stem from a woman between 40 and 50 years old with Graves disease.

This clonotype has ten or more counts. The CDR3 here is CASPGRDTVGTQYF. The CDR3 region has the DNA TGTGCCAGCCCAGGCCGGGACACGGTGGGGACCCAGTACTTC. V gene TRBV2 combines with J gene TRBJ2-5; the D gene is possibly TRBD1 (6 bases). Looked up from germline, CDR1 is SNHLY and CDR2 is FYNNEI. The CDR3 loop spans 14 amino acids. The V end was cut by 8 bases, the J end by 7 bases, with 20 bases between.

This clonotype was seen a handful of times. The genes are TRBV6-5 and TRBJ1-3; D call uncertain. The CDR3 sequence is 16 residues long. CDR1 is MNHEY, CDR2 SVGAGI, per germline. Trimming removed 1 base at V and 4 bases at J, with 14 bases between. DNA for the CDR3: TGTGCCAGCAGTTACTGGGAAGGTGCGCCCGGAAACACCATATATTTT. This sequence encodes CASSYWEGAPGNTIYF.

The chain combines TRBV6-2 or TRBV6-3 with TRBJ1-1, with D hard to call. Trimming stripped 8 bases from V and 0 bases from J, with 19 bases between. The CDR3 has 16 residues. Germline CDR1 MNHEY, CDR2 SVGEGT. CDR3 residues: CASSPHTEPMNTEAFF. The DNA for the CDR3 is TGTGCCAGCTCACCGCACACAGAACCCATGAACACTGAAGCTTTCTTT.

This clonotype has only a few counts. The genes are TRBV13 and TRBJ2-7; D is unresolved. V lost 5 bases, J lost 7 bases, and 9 bases lay in between. Germline lookup yields CDR1 PRHDT and CDR2 FYEKMQ (reference sequence). This CDR3 has 11 residues. The CDR3 is CASSLQGEQYF. CDR3 in DNA: TGTGCCAGCAGCCTCCAAGGTGAGCAGTACTTC. The full variable domain, in which reference TRBV13 and TRBJ2-7 provide the parts outside the CDR3, is AAGVIQSPRHLIKEKRETATLKCYPIPRHDTVYWYQQGPGQDPQFLISFYEKMQSDKGSIPDRFSAQQFSDYHSELNMSSLELGDSALYFCASSLQGEQYFGPGTRLTVT.

This clonotype was recorded a few times. V gene TRBV30 combines with J gene TRBJ2-4; maybe TRBD1 (6 bases). This CDR3 is built from 11 residues. The germline gives CDR1 GTSNPN, CDR2 SVGIG (reference sequence). Trimming left V 5 bases short and J 6 bases short, with 8 bases between. The CDR3 loop reads CAWSTGNIQYF. In DNA, the CDR3 is TGTGCCTGGTCGACAGGAAACATTCAGTACTTC.

This clonotype occurred a few times. The chain combines TRBV3-1 with TRBJ2-7; D is unresolved. The CDR3 spans 14 residues. V was clipped by 1 base and J by 0 bases, with 7 bases between them. Germline lookup yields CDR1 LGHDT and CDR2 YNNKEL (reference sequence). The CDR3 is CASSQGATSYEQYF. Here the CDR3 DNA reads TGTGCCAGCAGCCAAGGGGCTACCTCCTACGAGCAGTACTTC.

The V call is TRBV6-5, the J call TRBJ2-2; tentatively, D is TRBD2 (6 bases). Per the germline V gene, CDR1 is MNHEY and CDR2 is SVGAGI. Deletions cut 4 bases from V and 3 bases from J, with 24 bases between. This CDR3 comprises 19 residues. CDR3: CASSLRTKPKPTYTGELFF. In nucleotides, the CDR3 is TGTGCCAGCAGTTTAAGGACTAAACCCAAACCAACGTACACCGGGGAGCTGTTTTTT.

This clonotype was picked up many times. This chain uses TRBV28 with TRBJ2-1; D is uncertain. V was pared by 6 bases and J by 3 bases, with 0 bases between. The CDR3 runs 10 residues. Looked up from germline, CDR1 is MDHEN and CDR2 is SYDVKM. The CDR3 region has the DNA TGTGCCAGCAGCTACAATGAGCAGTTCTTC. Translated: CASSYNEQFF.

The chain recombines TRBV7-2 with TRBJ2-7; the match to TRBD2 covers 10 bases. The CDR3 is 16 amino acids. V dropped 4 bases and J dropped 2; count of bases not matched to a gene: 8. Germline-derived CDR1 and CDR2 are SGHTA and FQGNSA. The CDR3 region has the DNA TGTGCCAGCAGCTCCGGCACTAGCGGGAATCCCTACGAGCAGTACTTC. Translated, it gives CASSSGTSGNPYEQYF. Complete variable domain (other parts from reference TRBV7-2 and TRBJ2-7): GAGVSQSPSNKVTEKGKDVELRCDPISGHTALYWYRQSLGQGLEFLIYFQGNSAPDKSGLPSDRFSAERTGGSVSTLTIQRTQQEDSAVYLCASSSGTSGNPYEQYFGPGTRLTVT.

About this clonotype: A much larger clone differs from this one at a single base, so this may be a read error. The CDR3 does not close with the conserved phenylalanine or tryptophan, likely indicating a read error. The V call is TRBV12-3 or TRBV12-4, the J call TRBJ2-5; D uncertain. The V end was cut by 7 bases, the J end by 5 bases, with 14 bases between. The CDR3 runs to 13 residues. In DNA, the CDR3 is TGTGCCAGCATCCTACTCGGAACGGAGACCCAGTACCTC. As protein: CASILLGTETQYL.

This chain connects TRBV2 to TRBJ2-3; no definite D call. Trimming shortened V by 6 bases and J by 1 base, and 11 bases separated the two germline ends. Germline V gene data show CDR1 as SNHLY and CDR2 as FYNNEI. This CDR3 has 14 amino acids. CDR3 residues: CASSVLAGTDTQYF. The CDR3 DNA is TGTGCCAGCAGCGTATTAGCAGGCACAGATACGCAGTATTTT.

Ten or more counts support this clonotype. This chain links TRBV24-1 with TRBJ1-1; D gene uncertain. Germline lookup yields CDR1 KGHDR and CDR2 SFDVKD. The V end was cut by 4 bases, the J end by 1 base, with 12 bases between. This CDR3 region has 15 residues. The CDR3 protein is CATSETGASNTEAFF. The CDR3 coding sequence is TGTGCCACCAGTGAAACGGGAGCCTCGAACACTGAAGCTTTCTTT.

This clonotype was counted at least ten times. The V call is TRBV28, the J call TRBJ2-2; TRBD1 aligns across 8 bases. The length of the CDR3 is 14 residues. V trimming: 9 bases; J trimming: 3 bases; junction bases outside the gene matches: 6. Germline values: CDR1 MDHEN, CDR2 SYDVKM. The CDR3 bases are TGTGCCAGGATACAGGGGGAGGACACCGGGGAGCTGTTTTTT. Its translation is CARIQGEDTGELFF.

The genes are TRBV27 and TRBJ2-7; 8 positions agree with TRBD1. Unmatched junction bases numbered 10, after V lost 4 bases and J lost 2 bases. From germline, CDR1 is MNHEY and CDR2 SMNVEV (reference sequence). The CDR3 is made up of 16 amino acids. The CDR3 nucleotides are TGTGCCAGCAGTTCCCCCGCCGGACAGGGAACCTACGAGCAGTACTTC. As protein: CASSSPAGQGTYEQYF.

The genes are TRBV28 and TRBJ1-6; weak D call: TRBD1 (5 bases). The CDR3 has 15 residues. The V gene lost 6 bases and the J gene lost 8 bases, with 17 bases spanning the gap. CDR1 MDHEN and CDR2 SYDVKM come from the germline V gene. CDR3 in DNA: TGTGCCAGCAGAGCCCCGCAGGGCAGGTATTCACCCCTCCACTTT. This translates into CASRAPQGRYSPLHF. Full variable domain (rest looked up from reference TRBV28 and TRBJ1-6): DVKVTQSSRYLVKRTGEKVFLECVQDMDHENMFWYRQDPGLGLRLIYFSYDVKMKEKGDIPEGYSVSREKKERFSLILESASTNQTSMYLCASRAPQGRYSPLHFGNGTRLTVT.

This chain uses TRBV7-8 with TRBJ1-5; D unresolved. Germline-derived CDR1 and CDR2 are SGHVS and FQNEAQ. This CDR3 contains 18 residues. V lost 5 bases and J 4 bases, leaving 24 bases between the germline ends. CDR3 DNA sequence: TGTGCCAGCAGCCCCGGTCTCGAATTGTTCGGAAGAAATCAGCCCCAGCATTTT. It is translated as CASSPGLELFGRNQPQHF.

In the case of this clonotype: Possible read error: a much larger clone is one base away. The CDR3 ends on some other residue instead of the conserved phenylalanine or tryptophan, so this is likely a read error. The gene calls are TRBV6-2 or TRBV6-3 and TRBJ1-4, with 7 nucleotides matching TRBD1. J gave up 4 bases and V 6 bases, and 8 bases lay outside the gene matches. Germline V CDR1 and CDR2: MNHEY, SVGEGT. The CDR3 runs to 15 residues. CDR3 loop: CASSTTGRVNEKLFL. The CDR3 DNA reads as TGTGCCAGCAGCACGACAGGGCGAGTTAATGAAAAACTGTTTCTT.

Many counts were recorded for this clonotype. This chain joins TRBV2 and TRBJ1-2; 7 bases are shared with TRBD1. J lost 8 bases, V lost 3 bases, and 6 bases had no gene match. The germline V gene has CDR1 SNHLY and CDR2 FYNNEI. The CDR3 loop spans 13 amino acids. CDR3 loop: CASSDNQGDGYTF. In DNA form, the CDR3 reads TGTGCCAGCAGTGATAATCAGGGGGACGGCTACACCTTC.

The chain has TRBV7-3 and TRBJ2-6; TRBD1 aligns across 11 bases. Germline values: CDR1 SGHTA, CDR2 FQGTGA. This CDR3 spans 21 amino acids. J gave up 2 bases and V 3 bases, and 15 bases lay outside the gene matches. Here the CDR3 reads CASSFPSRVGQGATGANVLTF. The CDR3 coding sequence is TGTGCCAGCAGCTTCCCATCTAGGGTCGGACAGGGGGCTACTGGGGCCAACGTCCTGACTTTC. The full variable domain, in which reference TRBV7-3 and TRBJ2-6 provide the parts outside the CDR3, is GAGVSQTPSNKVTEKGKYVELRCDPISGHTALYWYRQSLGQGPEFLIYFQGTGAADDSGLPNDRFFAVRPEGSVSTLKIQRTERGDSAVYLCASSFPSRVGQGATGANVLTFGAGSRLTVL.

Notes on this clonotype: A read error may explain this, as a much larger clone is one base away. The gene calls are TRBV28 and TRBJ2-7, with D unclear. CDR1 MDHEN and CDR2 SYDVKM come from the germline V gene. V lost 5 bases to trimming and J lost 6 bases, with 11 bases between them. The CDR3 is 12 residues long. The DNA of the CDR3 is TGTGCCAGCAGTCCCCCCTACGGCGAGCAGTACTTC. Translating it yields CASSPPYGEQYF.

V and J are TRBV15 and TRBJ1-4; TRBD1 might be the D (6 bases). Trimming pared 4 bases from V and 8 bases from J, leaving 14 bases between. This CDR3 is built from 14 residues. Germline CDR1 is LNHNV and CDR2 is YYDKDF (reference sequence). The CDR3 reads CATSTRRGGEKLFF. As DNA, the CDR3 is TGTGCCACCAGCACCAGACGGGGGGGCGAAAAACTGTTTTTT.